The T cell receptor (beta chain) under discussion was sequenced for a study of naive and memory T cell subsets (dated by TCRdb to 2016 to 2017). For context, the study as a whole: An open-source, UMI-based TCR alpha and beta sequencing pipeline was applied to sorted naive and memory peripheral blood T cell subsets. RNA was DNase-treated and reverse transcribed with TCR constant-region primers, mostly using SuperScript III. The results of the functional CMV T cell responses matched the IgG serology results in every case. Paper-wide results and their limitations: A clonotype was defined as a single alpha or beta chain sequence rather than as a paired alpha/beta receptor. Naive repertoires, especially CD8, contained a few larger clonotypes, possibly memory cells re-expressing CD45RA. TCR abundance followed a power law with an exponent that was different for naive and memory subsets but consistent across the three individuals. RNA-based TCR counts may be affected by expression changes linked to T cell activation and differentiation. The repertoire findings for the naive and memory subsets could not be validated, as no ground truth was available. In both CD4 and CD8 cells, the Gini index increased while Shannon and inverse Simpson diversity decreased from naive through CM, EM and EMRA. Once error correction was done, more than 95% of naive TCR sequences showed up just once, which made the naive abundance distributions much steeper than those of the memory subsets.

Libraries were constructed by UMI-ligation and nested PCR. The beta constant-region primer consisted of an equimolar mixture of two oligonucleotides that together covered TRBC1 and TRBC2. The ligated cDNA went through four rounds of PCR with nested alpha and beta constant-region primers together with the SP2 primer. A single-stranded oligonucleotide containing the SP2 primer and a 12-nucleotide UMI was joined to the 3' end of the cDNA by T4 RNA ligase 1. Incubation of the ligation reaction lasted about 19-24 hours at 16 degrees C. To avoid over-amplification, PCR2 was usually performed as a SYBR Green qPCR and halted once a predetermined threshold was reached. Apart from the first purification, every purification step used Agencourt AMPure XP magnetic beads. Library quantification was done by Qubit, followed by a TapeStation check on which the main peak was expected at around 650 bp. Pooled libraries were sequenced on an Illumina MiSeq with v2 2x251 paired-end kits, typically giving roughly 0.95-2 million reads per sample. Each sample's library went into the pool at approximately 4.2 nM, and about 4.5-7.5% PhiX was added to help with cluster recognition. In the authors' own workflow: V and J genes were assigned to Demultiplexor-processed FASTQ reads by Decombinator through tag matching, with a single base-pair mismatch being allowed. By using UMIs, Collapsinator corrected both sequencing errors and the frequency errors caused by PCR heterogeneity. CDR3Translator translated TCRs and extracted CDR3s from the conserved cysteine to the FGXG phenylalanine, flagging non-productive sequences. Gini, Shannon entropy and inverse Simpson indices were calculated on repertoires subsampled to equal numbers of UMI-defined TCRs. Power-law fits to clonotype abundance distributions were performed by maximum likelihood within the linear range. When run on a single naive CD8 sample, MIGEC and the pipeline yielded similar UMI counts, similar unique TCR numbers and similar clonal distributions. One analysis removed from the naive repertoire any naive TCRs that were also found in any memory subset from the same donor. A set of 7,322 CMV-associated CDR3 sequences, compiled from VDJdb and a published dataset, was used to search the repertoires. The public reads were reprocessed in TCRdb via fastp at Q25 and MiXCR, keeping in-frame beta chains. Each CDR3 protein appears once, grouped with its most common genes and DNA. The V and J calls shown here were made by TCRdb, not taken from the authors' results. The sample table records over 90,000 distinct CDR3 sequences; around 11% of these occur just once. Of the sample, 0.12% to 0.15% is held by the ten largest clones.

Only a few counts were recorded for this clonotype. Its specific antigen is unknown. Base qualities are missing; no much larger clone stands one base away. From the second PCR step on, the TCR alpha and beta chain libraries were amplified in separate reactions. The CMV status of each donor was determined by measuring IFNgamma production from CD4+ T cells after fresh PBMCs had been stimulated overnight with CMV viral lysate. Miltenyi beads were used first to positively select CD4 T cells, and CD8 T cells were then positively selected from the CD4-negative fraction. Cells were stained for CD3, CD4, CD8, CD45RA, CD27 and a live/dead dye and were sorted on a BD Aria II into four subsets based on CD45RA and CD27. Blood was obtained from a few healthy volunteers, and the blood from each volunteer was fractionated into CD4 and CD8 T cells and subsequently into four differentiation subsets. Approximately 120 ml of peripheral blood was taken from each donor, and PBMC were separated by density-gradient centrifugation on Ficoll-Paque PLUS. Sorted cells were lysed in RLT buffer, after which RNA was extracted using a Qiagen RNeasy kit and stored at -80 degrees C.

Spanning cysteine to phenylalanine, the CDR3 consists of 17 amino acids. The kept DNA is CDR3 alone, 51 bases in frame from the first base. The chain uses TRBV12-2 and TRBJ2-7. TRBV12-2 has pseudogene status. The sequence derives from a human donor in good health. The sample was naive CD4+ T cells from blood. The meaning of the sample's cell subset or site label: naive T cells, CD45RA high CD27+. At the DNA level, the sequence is TGTGCAAGTCGCTTTAGTTTTCAGCGGTTGGAGATCTACGAGCAGTACTTC. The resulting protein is CASRFSFQRLEIYEQYF.